This TCR beta chain is from a study of blood T cell repertoires in COVID-19. As handled by the study authors: Amplified reference gene primers provided the basis for estimating nucleated cell counts. The table came from immunoSEQ multiplex PCR; TCRdb's copy has only in-frame clones and leaves some out. For V, J and clone size, that table is used; D and trimming come from the DNA. This table has 150,000 to 200,000 clones, 76% appearing once. Germline V gives CDR1 SGHAT, CDR2 FQNNGV. This CDR3 contains 16 residues. After removal of 8 bases from V and 9 bases from J, the junction contained 15 bases not matched to a gene.

This TCR was recovered from a woman aged 45-60 years with acute COVID-19. The sequencing sample was made of PBMCs or T cells enriched from blood (not recorded which). This chain joins TRBV11-2 and TRBJ1-6, with 8 bases lining up with TRBD1. The CDR3 here is CASGHLRQGMGSPLHF. The CDR3 coding sequence is TGTGCCAGCGGCCACCTGAGACAGGGGATGGGTTCACCCCTCCACTTT.